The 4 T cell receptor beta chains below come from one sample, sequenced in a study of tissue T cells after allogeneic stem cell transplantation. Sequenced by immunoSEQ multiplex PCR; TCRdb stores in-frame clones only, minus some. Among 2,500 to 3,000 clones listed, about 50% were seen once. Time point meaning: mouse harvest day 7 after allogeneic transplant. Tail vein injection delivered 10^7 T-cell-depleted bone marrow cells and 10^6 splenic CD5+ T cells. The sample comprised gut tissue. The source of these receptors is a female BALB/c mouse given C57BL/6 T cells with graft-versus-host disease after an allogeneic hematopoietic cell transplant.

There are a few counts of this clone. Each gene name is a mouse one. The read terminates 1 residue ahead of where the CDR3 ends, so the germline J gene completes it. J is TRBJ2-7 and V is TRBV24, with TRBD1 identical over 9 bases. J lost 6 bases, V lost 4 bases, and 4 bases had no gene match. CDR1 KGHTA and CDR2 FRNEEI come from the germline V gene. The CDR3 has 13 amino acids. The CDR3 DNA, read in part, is TGTGCCAGCAGTCGTAACAGGGGGCCTGAACAGTAC. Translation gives CASSRNRGPEQY. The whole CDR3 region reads CASSRNRGPEQYF.

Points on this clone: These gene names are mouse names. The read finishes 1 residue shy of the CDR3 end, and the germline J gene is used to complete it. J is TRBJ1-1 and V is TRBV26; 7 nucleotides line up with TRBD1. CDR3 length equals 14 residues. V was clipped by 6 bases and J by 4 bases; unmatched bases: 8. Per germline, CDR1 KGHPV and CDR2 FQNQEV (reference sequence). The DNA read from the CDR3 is TGTGCCAGCAGACAGACAGGGATGGGCACAGAAGTCTTC. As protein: CASRQTGMGTEVF. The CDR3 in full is CASRQTGMGTEVFF.

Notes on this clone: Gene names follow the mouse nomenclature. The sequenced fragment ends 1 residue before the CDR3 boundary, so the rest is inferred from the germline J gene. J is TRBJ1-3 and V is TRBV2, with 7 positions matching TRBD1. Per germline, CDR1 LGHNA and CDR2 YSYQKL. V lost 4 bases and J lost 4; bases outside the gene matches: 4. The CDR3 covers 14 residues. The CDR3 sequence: CASSPQGRGNTLYF. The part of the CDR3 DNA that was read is TGTGCCAGCAGCCCACAGGGGAGAGGAAATACGCTCTAT.

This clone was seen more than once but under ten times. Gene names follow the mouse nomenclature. The CDR3 reads CASSPTVSNERLFF. CDR3 DNA, as far as it was read: TGTGCCAGCAGTCCGACAGTTTCCAACGAAAGATTATTT. V usage is TRBV26 and J usage is TRBJ1-4, with a weak D call TRBD1 (5 bases). Sequencing ends 1 residue short of the CDR3 end; the germline J gene provides the rest. CDR1 is KGHPV, CDR2 FQNQEV, per germline (reference sequence). The CDR3 contains 14 residues. The V and J ends lost 4 bases and 0 bases respectively, with 6 bases between them.